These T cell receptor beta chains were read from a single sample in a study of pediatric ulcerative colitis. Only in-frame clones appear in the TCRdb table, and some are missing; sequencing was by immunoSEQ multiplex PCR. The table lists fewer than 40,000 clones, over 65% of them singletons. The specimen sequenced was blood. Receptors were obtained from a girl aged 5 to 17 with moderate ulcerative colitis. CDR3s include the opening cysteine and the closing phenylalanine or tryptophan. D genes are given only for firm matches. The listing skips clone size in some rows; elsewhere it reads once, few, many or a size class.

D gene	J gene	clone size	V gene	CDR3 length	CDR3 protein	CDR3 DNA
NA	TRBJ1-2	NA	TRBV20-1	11	CSASDSSGYTF	TGCAGTGCCTCGGACAGTTCTGGCTACACCTTC
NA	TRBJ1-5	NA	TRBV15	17	CATSRDSQETGNQPQHF	TGTGCCACCAGCAGAGATAGTCAGGAGACAGGCAATCAGCCCCAGCATTTT
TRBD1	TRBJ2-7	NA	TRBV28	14	CASSFLTGTYEQYF	TGTGCCAGCAGTTTCTTGACAGGGACCTACGAGCAGTACTTC
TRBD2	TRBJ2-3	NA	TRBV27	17	CASSFRQGLAVTDTQYF	TGTGCCAGCAGTTTCAGACAAGGACTAGCGGTCACAGATACGCAGTATTTT
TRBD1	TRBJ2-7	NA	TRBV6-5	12	CASSGQGYEQYF	TGTGCCAGCAGCGGACAGGGGTACGAGCAGTACTTC
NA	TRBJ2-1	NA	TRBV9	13	CASSGRQNNEQFF	TGTGCCAGCAGCGGGAGACAGAACAATGAGCAGTTCTTC
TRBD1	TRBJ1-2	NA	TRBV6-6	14	CASGGQGPIGGYTF	TGTGCCAGCGGAGGACAGGGGCCCATAGGTGGCTACACCTTC
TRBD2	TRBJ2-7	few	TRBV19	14	CASSPVAGAHEQYF	TGTGCCAGTAGTCCCGTAGCGGGAGCACACGAGCAGTACTTC
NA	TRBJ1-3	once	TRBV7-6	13	CASSFGAGDTIYF	TGTGCCAGCAGCTTCGGTGCAGGGGACACCATATATTTT
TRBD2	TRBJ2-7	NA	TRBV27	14	CASRLAGTSYEQYF	TGTGCCAGCCGTCTAGCGGGAACCTCCTACGAGCAGTACTTC